The 9 T cell receptor beta chains below all came from one sample that was sequenced in a study of regulatory T cells in long-lasting Graves disease. Time point reported: persistent/refractory GD, antithyroid drugs over 5 years with positive TRAb. Extracted RNA from PBMCs served as the source of the TCR library. Combining iRepertoire HTBI primers with Arm-PCR of CDR3 regions, the authors built TCR beta libraries. TCRdb fed the multiplex PCR reads into MiXCR, producing one record per CDR3 protein. This sample yields under 500,000 distinct CDR3 sequences, of which less than 25% are seen a single time; 7.8% belongs to the top ten. The sequencing used peripheral blood mononuclear cells (PBMCs), collected when the disease was refractory, from a patient treated with antithyroid drugs. The receptor source for this set is a female donor with Graves disease.

This clonotype was found many times. The rearrangement joins TRBV18 to TRBJ1-1; maybe TRBD1 (6 bases). Trimming left V 5 bases short and J 0 bases short, with 16 bases between. Germline V gene data show CDR1 as KGHSH and CDR2 as LQKENI. This CDR3 comprises 16 residues. CDR3 sequence (DNA): TGTGCCAGCTCATCGTGGGGGGGCGCCTTGAACACTGAAGCTTTCTTT. It yields the protein CASSSWGGALNTEAFF.

CDR3 in DNA: TGTGCCAGCAATGGAGGACTAGGCTTCAATGAGCAGTTCTTC. Protein: CASNGGLGFNEQFF. The J gene is TRBJ2-1, the V gene TRBV6-1, with TRBD2 identical over 7 bases. The CDR3 covers 14 residues. Germline-derived CDR1 and CDR2 are MNHNS and SASEGT. J was trimmed by 6 bases and V by 7 bases; bases with no gene match: 9.

The rearrangement uses TRBV27 and TRBJ2-3; 11 bases agree with TRBD2. J gave up 4 bases and V 7 bases, and 7 bases lay outside the gene matches. CDR1 and CDR2 (germline): MNHEY, SMNVEV (reference sequence). The length of the CDR3 is 15 residues. The CDR3 DNA reads TGTGCCAGCAAAATAGCGGGAGGGAGGGCAGATACGCAGTATTTT. This codes for CASKIAGGRADTQYF.

V gene TRBV25-1 combines with J gene TRBJ2-7, with D unclear. CDR3 length: 11 residues. The germline gives CDR1 MGHDK, CDR2 SYGVNS. The V and J ends lost 4 bases and 3 bases respectively, with 4 bases between them. CDR3 sequence reads: CASSGYYEQYF. The CDR3 DNA is TGTGCCAGCAGTGGTTACTACGAGCAGTACTTC.

This clonotype occurred many times. The rearrangement uses TRBV29-1 and TRBJ2-7; D unclear. From germline, CDR1 is SQVTM and CDR2 ANQGSEA. The V gene lost 6 bases and the J gene lost 4 bases, with 10 bases spanning the gap. The CDR3 consists of 11 residues. This chain's CDR3 is CSVGWAYEQYF. CDR3 nucleotides: TGCAGCGTAGGGTGGGCGTACGAGCAGTACTTC.

This clonotype was counted many times. The V gene is TRBV20-1, the J gene TRBJ2-7, with 8 bases that match TRBD2. This CDR3 region has 13 residues. The germline V gene has CDR1 DFQATT and CDR2 SNEGSKA (reference sequence). Trimming took 5 bases from V and 2 from J; bases not matched to a gene: 5. In nucleotides, the CDR3 is TGCAGTGCTTCGACTAGCGCTGCCTACGAGCAGTACTTC. As protein: CSASTSAAYEQYF.

A few counts support this clonotype. This rearrangement joins TRBV13 to TRBJ2-7; D is unresolved. Trimming removed 3 bases from V and 4 bases from J, with 22 bases in between. The germline V gene has CDR1 PRHDT and CDR2 FYEKMQ (reference sequence). The CDR3 runs to 17 residues. CDR3 DNA sequence: TGTGCCAGCAGCTTTATGATCGGTTTTCCAACACCTTACGAGCAGTACTTC. Translated, it gives CASSFMIGFPTPYEQYF.

This clonotype has a count of ten or more. The chain uses TRBV27 and TRBJ1-6; 8 bases agree with TRBD1. After removal of 6 bases from V and 7 bases from J, the junction contained 8 bases not matched to a gene. The CDR3 has 15 residues. CDR1 is MNHEY and CDR2 is SMNVEV in the germline V gene (reference sequence). CDR3 sequence (DNA): TGTGCCAGCAGCTCACAGGGGGAAGGGAATTCACCCCTCCACTTT. Amino acid sequence: CASSSQGEGNSPLHF.

This clonotype was detected ten times or more. The rearrangement uses TRBV28 and TRBJ2-7; 7 nucleotides agree with TRBD2. Germline trimming cut 5 bases from V and 7 bases from J; bases unmatched to any gene: 8. Germline V gene lookup returns CDR1 MDHEN and CDR2 SYDVKM. This CDR3 region has 13 residues. CDR3 sequence reads: CASSHGGGLEQYF. The CDR3 bases are TGTGCCAGCAGTCATGGGGGGGGTCTGGAGCAGTACTTC.